The clone carrying this T cell receptor beta chain was seen just once. Its target is unknown. The CDR3 length is 15 residues. Germline-derived CDR1 and CDR2 are SGHVS and FQNEAQ. Trimming at V came to 5 bases and at J to 1 base, leaving 4 bases not matched to a gene. This sample is part of a study of T cell responses to AZD1222 COVID-19 vaccine. Sequenced by immunoSEQ multiplex PCR; TCRdb stores in-frame clones only, minus some. Here the sample spans some 120,000 clones, approximately 90% being singletons. Study-wide points: Targets within unmutated variant regions were reportedly found for nearly half of spike-specific TCRs. Increased Spike-specific TCR breadth and depth were observed after two AZD1222 doses. Donors were largely white British and mainly female; clonal diversity was possibly underestimated.

The V gene is TRBV7-8, the J gene TRBJ2-1; 8 bases are shared with TRBD1. This receptor was identified in an adult in good health. Sequencing used peripheral blood, obtained on day 0 of AZD1222 vaccination. Here the CDR3 DNA reads TGTGCCAGCAGCCCAAGGACAGGGTCCTACAATGAGCAGTTCTTC. This codes for CASSPRTGSYNEQFF.